This passage covers 31 T cell receptor beta chains from one sample sequenced in a study of cytomegalovirus exposure and HLA in healthy donors (TCRdb year 2017). Library preparation was by the immunoSEQ multiplex PCR assay. For the multiplex PCR, a mixture combining 60 forward primers for TCR Vbeta segments and 13 reverse primers for TCR Jbeta segments was used. Here the immuneACCESS table is served through TCRdb, limited to in-frame sequences with V and J called. Missing clones are a known gap in these copies; in checked studies unresolved V genes cover under half, and the rest lacks a known reason. In all, the sample holds some 170,000 clones, and roughly 70% of those were seen once. The leading ten clones occupy 2.5% to 3.5% of the sample. Sequenced: PBMCs. These receptors all stem from a male donor in good health and CMV-seronegative.

The genes are TRBV28 and TRBJ2-1, with TRBD1 matching 7 bases. The V gene end was trimmed by 2 bases and the J gene end by 4 bases; junction bases not matched to a gene: 14. Germline V CDR1 and CDR2: MDHEN, SYDVKM. The CDR3 is made up of 18 amino acids. The CDR3 here is CASSLKREDRVRYNEQFF. The CDR3 nucleotides are TGTGCCAGCAGTTTAAAGAGGGAAGACAGGGTTAGGTACAATGAGCAGTTCTTC.

This chain uses TRBV19 with TRBJ1-3; TRBD1 matches at 12 bases. The trim removed 6 bases at V and 1 base at J, leaving 4 bases unmatched. Per germline, CDR1 LNHDA and CDR2 SQIVND (reference sequence). The CDR3 extends over 16 amino acids. The CDR3 coding sequence is TGTGCCAGTAGAAGGGGACAGGGGGCATCTGGAAACACCATATATTTT. Residues: CASRRGQGASGNTIYF.

The rearrangement joins TRBV28 to TRBJ2-1, with TRBD2 matching over 7 bases. The CDR3 covers 15 residues. Germline V CDR1 and CDR2: MDHEN, SYDVKM. The V segment lost 3 bases and the J segment 0 bases; nucleotides outside the gene matches: 2. The DNA for the CDR3 is TGTGCCAGCAGTTTGACTAGCCTCTCCTACAATGAGCAGTTCTTC. This translates into CASSLTSLSYNEQFF.

V and J are TRBV5-1 and TRBJ1-6, with D unresolved. Deletions cut 0 bases from V and 7 bases from J, with 14 bases between. The V gene's germline CDR1 is SGHRS and CDR2 YFSETQ. There are 16 residues in the CDR3. CDR3 region: CASSLVQMSRNSPLHF. The CDR3 DNA is TGCGCCAGCAGCTTGGTACAAATGTCCAGGAATTCACCCCTCCACTTT.

The V call is TRBV28, the J call TRBJ1-5, with a possible D match to TRBD1 (5 bases). V was pared by 0 bases and J by 6 bases, with 12 bases between. This CDR3 has 15 amino acids. Germline assignment: CDR1 MDHEN and CDR2 SYDVKM. The CDR3 nucleotides are TGTGCCAGCAGTTTATGGGGGGGTGAGGGTCAGCCCCAGCATTTT. Translated, it gives CASSLWGGEGQPQHF.

The rearrangement joins TRBV19 to TRBJ2-1, with TRBD2 as a possible D gene (6 bases). V was pared by 3 bases and J by 5 bases, with 20 bases between. Germline V CDR1 and CDR2: LNHDA, SQIVND (reference sequence). This CDR3 has 17 amino acids. The CDR3 region is CASSISSGETFHNEQFF. For the CDR3, the DNA is TGTGCCAGTAGTATTTCATCGGGGGAGACATTCCACAATGAGCAGTTCTTC.

This clone has only one observation. This chain uses TRBV30 with TRBJ1-5, with D perhaps TRBD1 (5 bases). This CDR3 is 13 amino acids long. Germline loops: CDR1 GTSNPN, CDR2 SVGIG (reference sequence). Trimming shortened V by 7 bases and J by 5 bases, and 15 bases separated the two germline ends. The CDR3 region has the DNA TGTGCCTCCTCCGGGAGAGGGGATCAGCCCCAGCATTTT. Amino acids: CASSGRGDQPQHF. The full variable domain, rest sourced from reference TRBV30 and TRBJ1-5, is SQTIHQWPATLVQPVGSPLSLECTVEGTSNPNLYWYRQAAGRGLQLLFYSVGIGQISSEVPQNLSASRPQDRQFILSSKKLLLSDSGFYLCASSGRGDQPQHFGDGTRLSIL.

V gene TRBV28 combines with J gene TRBJ1-5, with TRBD1 matching 8 bases. Germline-derived CDR1 and CDR2 are MDHEN and SYDVKM. After removal of 4 bases from V and 4 bases from J, the junction contained 9 bases not matched to a gene. The CDR3 is made up of 16 amino acids. CDR3 protein: CASSSPGQGINQPQHF. The CDR3 nucleotides are TGTGCCAGCAGTTCCCCCGGACAGGGTATTAATCAGCCCCAGCATTTT.

This clone was found a few times. V and J are TRBV15 and TRBJ2-2; D ambiguous. Germline V CDR1 and CDR2: LNHNV, YYDKDF (reference sequence). This CDR3 region has 15 residues. V gave up 2 bases and J gave up 5 bases, with 12 bases separating them. CDR3 sequence reads: CATSRPPAGTGELFF. The DNA of the CDR3 is TGTGCCACCAGCAGACCCCCCGCCGGGACCGGGGAGCTGTTTTTT.

DNA for the CDR3: TGTGCCACCCTGAGGGATACGCAGTATTTT. It is translated as CATLRDTQYF. The chain carries TRBV27 and TRBJ2-3; D is unclear. The CDR3 sequence is 10 residues long. Trimming stripped 10 bases from V and 6 bases from J, with 8 bases between. Germline CDR1 is MNHEY and CDR2 is SMNVEV (reference sequence).

The V gene is TRBV9, the J gene TRBJ1-1; TRBD1 is a possible D gene (5 bases). There are 14 residues in the CDR3. CDR1 and CDR2 (germline): SGDLS, YYNGEE. The V end lost 0 bases, the J end lost 2 bases, and 8 bases lay between the germline ends. CDR3 loop: CASSVEQANTEAFF. CDR3 DNA: TGTGCCAGCAGCGTAGAACAGGCCAACACTGAAGCTTTCTTT.

The chain joins TRBV6-5 to TRBJ2-1, with 8 bases identical to TRBD1. This CDR3 has 15 amino acids. After removal of 0 bases from V and 10 bases from J, the junction contained 8 bases not matched to a gene. Germline CDR1 is MNHEY and CDR2 is SVGAGI. This chain's CDR3 is CASSYSIQGAREQFF. CDR3 bases: TGTGCCAGCAGTTACTCCATCCAGGGGGCCAGGGAGCAGTTCTTC.

The chain joins TRBV15 to TRBJ1-5; 9 positions match TRBD1. Germline V gives CDR1 LNHNV, CDR2 YYDKDF (reference sequence). CDR3 length: 19 amino acids. J was trimmed by 0 bases and V by 0 bases; bases with no gene match: 9. The DNA for the CDR3 is TGTGCCACCAGCAGAGATCGTGGACAGGGGAGGTATAGCAATCAGCCCCAGCATTTT. Encoded protein: CATSRDRGQGRYSNQPQHF.

This clone has a single count. This sequence joins TRBV6-1 and TRBJ2-7; 12 bases fit TRBD2. The CDR3 runs 16 residues. With V trimmed by 3 bases and J by 2 bases, 5 bases remained unmatched. Per germline, CDR1 MNHNS and CDR2 SASEGT. The CDR3 spells CASSDFRLAGAYEQYF. DNA of the CDR3: TGTGCCAGCAGTGACTTTAGACTAGCGGGAGCCTACGAGCAGTACTTC.

As DNA, the CDR3 is TGTGCCAGCACCCCGTGGACCGAGGGCTACAATGAGCAGTTCTTC. Encoded protein: CASTPWTEGYNEQFF. This chain links TRBV6-1 with TRBJ2-1; TRBD2 might be the D (5 bases). Germline V gene data show CDR1 as MNHNS and CDR2 as SASEGT. Trimming pared 7 bases from V and 3 bases from J, leaving 16 bases between. The length of the CDR3 is 15 residues.

The chain employs TRBV18 and TRBJ1-5; D is unresolved. V lost 2 bases to trimming and J lost 0 bases, with 5 bases between them. This CDR3 comprises 14 residues. CDR1 and CDR2 (germline): KGHSH, LQKENI. CDR3 sequence (DNA): TGTGCCAGCTCACCAATGAGTAGCAATCAGCCCCAGCATTTT. Its translation: CASSPMSSNQPQHF.

The chain combines TRBV7-3 with TRBJ1-1; 8 nucleotides line up with TRBD1. V was clipped by 6 bases and J by 5 bases; unmatched bases: 5. Germline-derived CDR1 and CDR2 are SGHTA and FQGTGA. The CDR3 contains 13 residues. Here the CDR3 DNA reads TGTGCCAGCAGGCTGACAGGGGTGACTGAAGCTTTCTTT. It encodes CASRLTGVTEAFF.

The V call is TRBV30, the J call TRBJ1-5, with D possibly matching TRBD1 (5 bases). Per the germline V gene, CDR1 is GTSNPN and CDR2 is SVGIG (reference sequence). The V and J ends lost 2 bases and 0 bases respectively, with 8 bases between them. This CDR3 contains 14 residues. CDR3 sequence: CAWSWTLSNQPQHF. The CDR3 nucleotides read TGTGCCTGGAGTTGGACACTTAGCAATCAGCCCCAGCATTTT.

The chain employs TRBV29-1 and TRBJ2-7, with D uncertain. V lost 4 bases, J lost 6 bases, and 13 bases lay in between. The CDR3 runs to 12 residues. Germline-derived CDR1 and CDR2 are SQVTM and ANQGSEA. The CDR3 loop reads CSVARFPAEQYF. In nucleotides, the CDR3 is TGCAGCGTTGCCAGGTTCCCGGCCGAGCAGTACTTC.

The chain links TRBV5-6 to TRBJ1-5; D is undetermined. Germline V gene lookup returns CDR1 SGHDT and CDR2 YYEEEE. The CDR3 consists of 13 residues. V lost 2 bases and J 6 bases, leaving 9 bases between the germline ends. The CDR3 DNA reads TGTGCCAGCAGCTTTGGGTCGGGTCAGCCCCAGCATTTT. Amino acid sequence: CASSFGSGQPQHF.

V gene TRBV25-1 combines with J gene TRBJ2-1; tentatively, D is TRBD2 (5 bases). V was trimmed by 1 base and J by 1 base, leaving 11 bases between them. CDR1 and CDR2 (germline): MGHDK, SYGVNS. This CDR3 spans 16 amino acids. CDR3 nucleotide sequence: TGTGCCAGCAGTGAATTCAGCGGAAGTTCCTACAATGAGCAGTTCTTC. Protein: CASSEFSGSSYNEQFF.

This clone has a handful of counts. The chain has TRBV5-1 and TRBJ1-5, with D possibly TRBD1 on 6 matching bases. V dropped 1 base and J dropped 7 bases, with 12 bases sitting between them. This CDR3 comprises 14 residues. Germline V gene data show CDR1 as SGHRS and CDR2 as YFSETQ. The DNA of the CDR3 is TGCGCCAGCAGCTTGACAGGGTTAGACCAGCCCCAGCATTTT. It is translated as CASSLTGLDQPQHF.

A remark on this clone: Other DNA sequences of this sample code for an identical CDR3. The rearrangement joins TRBV28 to TRBJ1-5; a possible D gene is TRBD1 (5 bases). Trimming took off 8 bases at V and 0 bases at J, with 14 bases between the two ends. The germline V gene has CDR1 MDHEN and CDR2 SYDVKM. The CDR3 consists of 15 residues. CDR3 coding DNA: TGTGCCAGCGGATCGCCGCAGGGTAGCAATCAGCCCCAGCATTTT. It encodes CASGSPQGSNQPQHF.

The V gene is TRBV27, the J gene TRBJ2-7; D remains ambiguous. Germline CDR1 and CDR2: MNHEY and SMNVEV (reference sequence). The CDR3 is made up of 14 amino acids. V lost 4 bases and J 3 bases, leaving 13 bases between the germline ends. The CDR3 bases are TGTGCCAGCAGTTCCCCAGGTAATGACTACGAGCAGTACTTC. Translated: CASSSPGNDYEQYF.

The rearrangement joins TRBV29-1 to TRBJ1-1, with D possibly TRBD1 on 6 matching bases. Germline loops: CDR1 SQVTM, CDR2 ANQGSEA. The CDR3 contains 15 residues. V was shortened by 6 bases and J by 2 bases, with 19 bases between the two germline ends. CDR3 loop: CSVRGSTAANTEAFF. The DNA for the CDR3 is TGCAGCGTCAGGGGCTCCACCGCCGCAAACACTGAAGCTTTCTTT.

This chain joins TRBV25-1 and TRBJ2-3, with 7 bases that match TRBD1. This CDR3 spans 15 amino acids. Germline V gives CDR1 MGHDK, CDR2 SYGVNS. The trim removed 4 bases at V and 3 bases at J, leaving 7 bases unmatched. In DNA, the CDR3 is TGTGCCAGCAGTGGCTTGAGGGGGCGAACAGATACGCAGTATTTT. This codes for CASSGLRGRTDTQYF. The whole variable domain, filled in from reference TRBV25-1 and TRBJ2-3, reads EADIYQTPRYLVIGTGKKITLECSQTMGHDKMYWYQQDPGMELHLIHYSYGVNSTEKGDLSSESTVSRIRTEHFPLTLESARPSHTSQYLCASSGLRGRTDTQYFGPGTRLTVL.

This clone was picked up one time. The V call is TRBV4-1, the J call TRBJ2-4, with 7 bases fitting TRBD2. Trimming cost V 1 base and J 8 bases; bases outside gene matches: 11. The CDR3 runs to 16 residues. The germline V gene encodes CDR1 MGHRA and CDR2 YSYEKL. As DNA, the CDR3 is TGCGCCAGCAGCCAAGCGCTGCGACTAGCTTTAGACATTCAGTACTTC. Residues: CASSQALRLALDIQYF.

The chain has TRBV7-8 and TRBJ1-4, with TRBD1 as a possible D gene (6 bases). The V gene's germline CDR1 is SGHVS and CDR2 FQNEAQ. CDR3 length: 14 residues. V was cut by 5 bases and J by 8 bases, with 15 bases left in between. The CDR3, as DNA: TGTGCCAGCAGCCTGGGGGCGGGCGGGGAAAAACTGTTTTTT. Its protein is CASSLGAGGEKLFF. The whole variable domain, remainder taken from reference TRBV7-8 and TRBJ1-4, is GAGVSQSPRYKVAKRGQDVALRCDPISGHVSLFWYQQALGQGPEFLTYFQNEAQLDKSGLPSDRFFAERPEGSVSTLKIQRTQQEDSAVYLCASSLGAGGEKLFFGSGTQLSVL.

The chain employs TRBV7-2 and TRBJ2-1; D not certain. The CDR3 length is 16 residues. Germline V gene data show CDR1 as SGHTA and CDR2 as FQGNSA. Trimming took 0 bases from V and 7 from J, leaving 16 bases between them. This CDR3 is CASSLAGSPPVNEQFF. The CDR3 DNA reads as TGTGCCAGCAGCTTAGCTGGCTCCCCGCCCGTGAATGAGCAGTTCTTC.

This clone was seen a few times. The genes are TRBV27 and TRBJ2-1; TRBD2 matches at 9 bases. Trimming at V came to 4 bases and at J to 13 bases, leaving 29 bases not matched to a gene. The CDR3 is 20 amino acids. Germline CDR1 reads MNHEY; CDR2 reads SMNVEV (reference sequence). The CDR3 sequence is CASSSLGAGQPRTGGRVQFF. The CDR3 DNA reads TGTGCCAGCAGTTCCCTCGGGGCAGGGCAACCCCGAACCGGCGGGAGGGTACAGTTCTTC.

The chain carries TRBV5-4 and TRBJ2-1, with a possible D match to TRBD2 (6 bases). V was pared by 7 bases and J by 15 bases, with 23 bases between. The CDR3 extends over 13 amino acids. CDR1 is SGHNT and CDR2 is YYREEE in the germline V gene (reference sequence). The CDR3 region has the DNA TGTGCCAGCCGTGGTGGCGGTGGGACTCAACCGTTCTTC. It codes for CASRGGGGTQPFF. The full variable domain, its missing parts supplied by reference TRBV5-4 and TRBJ2-1, is ETGVTQSPTHLIKTRGQQVTLRCSSQSGHNTVSWYQQALGQGPQFIFQYYREEENGRGNFPPRFSGLQFPNYSSELNVNALELDDSALYLCASRGGGGTQPFFGPGTRLTVL.